This T cell receptor beta chain comes out of a study of control samples from healthy donors and cancer patients. Clones were read by immunoSEQ multiplex PCR, and TCRdb kept only the in-frame ones, dropping some. The sample yields about 95,000 clones, around 81% seen once. Germline loops: CDR1 SGHTS, CDR2 YDEGEE. This CDR3 comprises 16 residues. The V end lost 0 bases, the J end lost 4 bases, and 13 bases lay between the germline ends. Input material: blood. This rearrangement joins TRBV5-8 to TRBJ2-2; no firm D call. This receptor was taken from a man younger than 40 in good health. In DNA form, the CDR3 reads TGTGCCAGCAGCTTGGGGACCTCCTTAGGCACCGGGGAGCTGTTTTTT. It is translated as CASSLGTSLGTGELFF.